Detailed here is one TCR beta chain. The assay was immunoSEQ multiplex PCR, and TCRdb's table has in-frame clones only and misses some. The data contain tens of thousands of clones, approximately 93% of them singletons. The record originates from a study of T cell changes during pregnancy in multiple sclerosis. Germline trimming cut 6 bases from V and 8 bases from J; bases unmatched to any gene: 2. The germline V gene encodes CDR1 SGHDN and CDR2 FVKESK. The CDR3 consists of 11 residues. This chain uses TRBV14 with TRBJ1-1; 8 nucleotides match TRBD1. The source is a female donor with multiple sclerosis, enrolled in a pregnancy study. This sample comprised CD4+ T cells from peripheral blood mononuclear cells, obtained after pregnancy. CDR3 loop: CASSRDREAFF. In DNA form, the CDR3 reads TGTGCCAGCAGTCGGGACAGGGAAGCTTTCTTT.